These 21 T cell receptor beta chains were all obtained from the same sample, sequenced in a study of cytomegalovirus exposure and HLA in healthy donors (dated by TCRdb to about 2017). Library preparation used the immunoSEQ multiplex PCR assay. For the multiplex PCR, a mixture combining 60 forward primers for TCR Vbeta segments and 13 reverse primers for TCR Jbeta segments was used. Imported from immuneACCESS, the table was reduced by TCRdb to in-frame sequences with V and J called. These copies leave out some clones; in studies compared against another copy, an unresolved V gene accounts for under half, and the cause of the remainder is not known. This sample has some 90,000 clones in its table, and 65% to 80% of those were observed once. The ten largest clones represent 3% of the sample. What was sequenced was PBMCs. These receptor sequences come from a man in his forties or fifties in good health and CMV-seronegative.

The rearrangement links TRBV28 to TRBJ1-6; D is ambiguous. Germline V lookup: CDR1 MDHEN, CDR2 SYDVKM. The CDR3 is made up of 12 amino acids. Trimming took 5 bases from V and 9 from J, leaving 8 bases between them. The CDR3 protein is CASSLEGSPLHF. CDR3 nucleotide sequence: TGTGCCAGCAGTCTGGAGGGTTCACCCCTCCACTTT.

The rearrangement uses TRBV18 and TRBJ1-3, with TRBD1 as a possible D gene (6 bases). This CDR3 is 14 amino acids long. V dropped 3 bases and J dropped 4 bases, with 10 bases sitting between them. Germline values: CDR1 KGHSH, CDR2 LQKENI. The CDR3, as DNA: TGTGCCAGCTCACCCGGCAGGGGAGGAAACACCATATATTTT. It specifies CASSPGRGGNTIYF.

This clone was seen more than once but under ten times. The genes are TRBV7-2 and TRBJ1-5; the D gene is possibly TRBD1 (6 bases). The CDR3 length is 14 residues. Trimming took 5 bases from V and 8 from J, leaving 16 bases between them. From germline, CDR1 is SGHTA and CDR2 FQGNSA. CDR3 loop: CASSLRGGREPQHF. The CDR3 nucleotides read TGTGCCAGCAGCCTAAGGGGGGGCAGGGAGCCCCAGCATTTT. Drawing the rest from reference TRBV7-2 and TRBJ1-5, the complete variable domain is GAGVSQSPSNKVTEKGKDVELRCDPISGHTALYWYRQSLGQGLEFLIYFQGNSAPDKSGLPSDRFSAERTGGSVSTLTIQRTQQEDSAVYLCASSLRGGREPQHFGDGTRLSIL.

The V and J genes are TRBV7-7 and TRBJ2-1; D is possibly TRBD2 (6 bases). Trimming pared 5 bases from V and 6 bases from J, leaving 11 bases between. Per germline, CDR1 SSHAT and CDR2 FNYEAQ (reference sequence). CDR3 size: 13 residues. CDR3 sequence: CASSQAGSNEQFF. CDR3 sequence (DNA): TGTGCCAGCAGCCAGGCGGGGAGCAATGAGCAGTTCTTC.

The V and J genes are TRBV11-3 and TRBJ2-3, with 12 bases that match TRBD2. Germline assignment: CDR1 SGHNT and CDR2 YENEEA. The CDR3 length is 16 residues. With V trimmed by 4 bases and J by 2 bases, 4 bases remained unmatched. For the CDR3, the DNA is TGTGCCAGCAGCTCTGGACTAGCGGGGATCACAGATACGCAGTATTTT. Translation gives CASSSGLAGITDTQYF. The variable domain in full, completed from reference TRBV11-3 and TRBJ2-3, reads EAGVVQSPRYKIIEKKQPVAFWCNPISGHNTLYWYLQNLGQGPELLIRYENEEAVDDSQLPKDRFSAERLKGVDSTLKIQPAELGDSAVYLCASSSGLAGITDTQYFGPGTRLTVL.

This chain uses TRBV19 with TRBJ2-3; 10 bases align to TRBD2. V was clipped by 3 bases and J by 3 bases; unmatched bases: 3. The CDR3 sequence is 15 residues long. Germline V gives CDR1 LNHDA, CDR2 SQIVND (reference sequence). CDR3 in amino acids: CASSISGGTTDTQYF. The CDR3 region has the DNA TGTGCCAGTAGTATTAGCGGGGGGACGACAGATACGCAGTATTTT.

This clone showed up just once. The J gene is TRBJ2-2, the V gene TRBV6-4; 7 positions match TRBD1. V lost 0 bases and J lost 5; bases outside the gene matches: 3. The germline gives CDR1 MRHNA, CDR2 SNTAGT. The CDR3 spans 15 residues. The CDR3, as DNA: TGTGCCAGCAGTGACTCGCAGGGGGAGACCGGGGAGCTGTTTTTT. It is translated as CASSDSQGETGELFF.

The V and J genes are TRBV5-1 and TRBJ2-6; TRBD1 is a possible D gene (6 bases). Trimming stripped 1 base from V and 0 bases from J, with 8 bases between. The CDR3 extends over 16 amino acids. CDR1 and CDR2 from the germline V gene are SGHRS and YFSETQ. CDR3 DNA: TGCGCCAGCAGCTTGCAGGGGAGCTCTGGGGCCAACGTCCTGACTTTC. Translating gives CASSLQGSSGANVLTF.

The chain joins TRBV29-1 to TRBJ2-5, with TRBD1 matching 7 bases. The J call may be faulty, since TRBJ2-7 better matches the DNA end. In germline, CDR1 is SQVTM, CDR2 ANQGSEA. This CDR3 has 14 amino acids. The CDR3 sequence: CSVAGQESSYEQYF. CDR3 bases: TGCAGCGTGGCAGGACAGGAATCCTCCTACGAGCAGTACTTC.

This clone was counted between two and nine times. The chain joins TRBV7-3 to TRBJ2-1, with 10 positions matching TRBD2. CDR3 length: 13 residues. From germline, CDR1 is SGHTA and CDR2 FQGTGA. Germline trimming cut 7 bases from V and 7 bases from J; bases unmatched to any gene: 4. The CDR3 sequence: CASKIAGGNEQFF. DNA of the CDR3: TGTGCCAGCAAGATAGCGGGGGGTAATGAGCAGTTCTTC.

This rearrangement joins TRBV4-1 to TRBJ2-6, with TRBD1 matching 7 bases. This CDR3 contains 18 residues. CDR1 is MGHRA, CDR2 YSYEKL, per germline. With 3 bases clipped from V and 0 bases from J, the junction kept 8 bases outside the gene matches. The CDR3 coding sequence is TGCGCCAGCAGCCACAGGCCGGGACAGTACTCTGGGGCCAACGTCCTGACTTTC. It specifies CASSHRPGQYSGANVLTF.

The chain joins TRBV4-1 to TRBJ2-7; D gene uncertain. V lost 1 base and J 3 bases, leaving 7 bases between the germline ends. CDR1 is MGHRA, CDR2 YSYEKL, per germline. The CDR3 spans 13 residues. Here the CDR3 reads CASSQATYYEQYF. DNA of the CDR3: TGCGCCAGCAGCCAAGCGACTTACTACGAGCAGTACTTC.

The chain joins TRBV5-1 to TRBJ1-4, with 8 bases fitting TRBD1. Germline CDR1 is SGHRS and CDR2 is YFSETQ. The V and J ends lost 3 bases and 1 base, in that order; junction bases with no gene match: 5. This CDR3 region has 16 residues. In DNA form, the CDR3 reads TGCGCCAGCAGCTACAGGGGGGGAGGAACTAATGAAAAACTGTTTTTT. Amino acids: CASSYRGGGTNEKLFF.

This clone was seen only once. The chain couples TRBV7-2 to TRBJ1-5; D remains unclear. The CDR3 runs 13 residues. Germline CDR1 SGHTA, CDR2 FQGNSA. V shed 4 bases and J shed 5 bases, with 9 bases lying between them. CDR3: CASSSQEYQPQHF. The CDR3 region has the DNA TGTGCCAGCAGCTCCCAGGAATATCAGCCCCAGCATTTT.

The gene calls are TRBV19 and TRBJ2-5, with 9 bases identical to TRBD1. The end of the DNA is better explained by TRBJ2-7, so the J call may be wrong. The V gene's germline CDR1 is LNHDA and CDR2 SQIVND (reference sequence). CDR3 length: 13 residues. The CDR3 region is CASSTTGGHEQYF. CDR3 nucleotide sequence: TGTGCCAGTAGTACGACAGGGGGGCACGAGCAGTACTTC.

This clone was observed a few times. The chain joins TRBV7-9 to TRBJ1-4; D gene uncertain. From germline, CDR1 is SEHNR and CDR2 FQNEAQ (reference sequence). The CDR3 has 15 amino acids. V lost 1 base and J 7 bases, leaving 13 bases between the germline ends. CDR3 nucleotides: TGTGCCAGCAGCTTAGTTTCTGGAGGTGGTGAAAAACTGTTTTTT. Its translation: CASSLVSGGGEKLFF.

The CDR3 region has the DNA TGTGCCAGCAGCCCCACAGGCGGGGACACTGAAGCTTTCTTT. It codes for CASSPTGGDTEAFF. V gene TRBV7-3 combines with J gene TRBJ1-1; D is perhaps TRBD1 (5 bases). CDR3 size: 14 residues. Germline assignment: CDR1 SGHTA and CDR2 FQGTGA. The V end was cut by 5 bases, the J end by 3 bases, with 13 bases between. The whole variable domain, filled in from reference TRBV7-3 and TRBJ1-1, reads GAGVSQTPSNKVTEKGKYVELRCDPISGHTALYWYRQSLGQGPEFLIYFQGTGAADDSGLPNDRFFAVRPEGSVSTLKIQRTERGDSAVYLCASSPTGGDTEAFFGQGTRLTVV.

The CDR3 nucleotides read TGTGCCAGTAAAAGGGAGGGGTACACTGAAGCTTTCTTT. Its translation: CASKREGYTEAFF. This chain connects TRBV7-2 to TRBJ1-1, with D perhaps TRBD1 (5 bases). Germline assignment: CDR1 SGHTA and CDR2 FQGNSA. The CDR3 spans 13 residues. With 9 bases removed from V and 3 bases from J, the gap between germline ends came to 14 bases.

The CDR3 region has the DNA TGTGCCACCAGCAGAGTGGGGCTTCTCTCCGAGACCCAGTACTTC. Residues: CATSRVGLLSETQYF. The rearrangement links TRBV15 to TRBJ2-5; maybe TRBD1 (5 bases). The V and J ends lost 1 base and 5 bases respectively, with 14 bases between them. The CDR3 spans 15 residues. Germline loops: CDR1 LNHNV, CDR2 YYDKDF (reference sequence). The complete variable domain, with remaining parts taken from reference TRBV15 and TRBJ2-5, reads DAMVIQNPRYQVTQFGKPVTLSCSQTLNHNVMYWYQQKSSQAPKLLFHYYDKDFNNEADTPDNFQSRRPNTSFCFLDIRSPGLGDTAMYLCATSRVGLLSETQYFGPGTRLLVL.

The chain is built from TRBV28 and TRBJ1-2; D is possibly TRBD1 (5 bases). Deletions cut 5 bases from V and 8 bases from J, with 12 bases between. CDR3 size: 12 residues. Germline loops: CDR1 MDHEN, CDR2 SYDVKM. The CDR3 region has the DNA TGTGCCAGCAGTCCCTGGGGCGGAGGCTACACCTTC. Residues: CASSPWGGGYTF.

J is TRBJ2-1 and V is TRBV9, with 8 bases lining up with TRBD2. This CDR3 spans 16 amino acids. V shed 4 bases and J 5 bases; nucleotides not matched to a gene: 11. Germline CDR1 is SGDLS and CDR2 is YYNGEE. The CDR3 bases are TGTGCCAGCAGCCCCGACTGGGGACTAGGGGACAATGAGCAGTTCTTC. It encodes CASSPDWGLGDNEQFF.